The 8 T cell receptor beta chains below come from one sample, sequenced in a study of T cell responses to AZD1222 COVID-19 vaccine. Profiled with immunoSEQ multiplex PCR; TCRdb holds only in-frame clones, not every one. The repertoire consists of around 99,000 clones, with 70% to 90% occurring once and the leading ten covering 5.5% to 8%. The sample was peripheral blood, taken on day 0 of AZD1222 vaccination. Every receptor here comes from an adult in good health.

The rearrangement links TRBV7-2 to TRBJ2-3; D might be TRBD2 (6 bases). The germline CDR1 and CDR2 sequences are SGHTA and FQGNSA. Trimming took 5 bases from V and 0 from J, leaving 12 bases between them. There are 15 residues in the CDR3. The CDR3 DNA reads TGTGCCAGCAGCCCCGGTAGCGGTAGCACAGATACGCAGTATTTT. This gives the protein CASSPGSGSTDTQYF. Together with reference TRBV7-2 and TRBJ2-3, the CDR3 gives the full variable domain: GAGVSQSPSNKVTEKGKDVELRCDPISGHTALYWYRQSLGQGLEFLIYFQGNSAPDKSGLPSDRFSAERTGGSVSTLTIQRTQQEDSAVYLCASSPGSGSTDTQYFGPGTRLTVL.

CDR3 residues: CASSDQGQPQHF. The CDR3 DNA is TGTGCCAGCAGTGACCAGGGACAGCCCCAGCATTTT. The rearrangement links TRBV6-1 to TRBJ1-5, with D perhaps matching TRBD1 (5 bases). The CDR3 loop spans 12 amino acids. Germline V CDR1 and CDR2: MNHNS, SASEGT. The germline V and J ends were trimmed by 3 bases and 7 bases, with 7 bases remaining between them.

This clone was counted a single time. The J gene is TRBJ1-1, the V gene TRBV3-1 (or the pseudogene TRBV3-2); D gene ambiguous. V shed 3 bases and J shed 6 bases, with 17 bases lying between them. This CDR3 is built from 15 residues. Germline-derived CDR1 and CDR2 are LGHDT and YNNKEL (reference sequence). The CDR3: CASSQPGPVIAEAFF. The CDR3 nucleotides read TGTGCCAGCAGCCAGCCGGGCCCCGTTATTGCTGAAGCTTTCTTT.

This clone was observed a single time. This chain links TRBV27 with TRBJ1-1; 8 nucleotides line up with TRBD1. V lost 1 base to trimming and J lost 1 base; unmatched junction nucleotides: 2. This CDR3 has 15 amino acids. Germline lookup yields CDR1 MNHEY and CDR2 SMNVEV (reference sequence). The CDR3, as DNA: TGTGCCAGCAGTTTATTTGGGACAGGGAACACTGAAGCTTTCTTT. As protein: CASSLFGTGNTEAFF.

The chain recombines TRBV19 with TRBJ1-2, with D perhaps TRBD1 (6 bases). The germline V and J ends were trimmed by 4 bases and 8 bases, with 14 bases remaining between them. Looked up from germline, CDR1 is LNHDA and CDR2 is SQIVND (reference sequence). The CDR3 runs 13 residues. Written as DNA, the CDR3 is TGTGCCAGTAGTAACGGGCAGGGGAGCGGCTACACCTTC. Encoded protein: CASSNGQGSGYTF.

CDR3 sequence (DNA): TGCGCCAGCAGCCAAGCCGGGACAGGGAAAAACATTCAGTACTTC. Translating it yields CASSQAGTGKNIQYF. The chain joins TRBV4-1 to TRBJ2-4; 9 nucleotides line up with TRBD1. V trimming: 1 base; J trimming: 4 bases; junction bases outside the gene matches: 2. CDR3 length equals 15 residues. Germline V gene sequence: CDR1 MGHRA, CDR2 YSYEKL.

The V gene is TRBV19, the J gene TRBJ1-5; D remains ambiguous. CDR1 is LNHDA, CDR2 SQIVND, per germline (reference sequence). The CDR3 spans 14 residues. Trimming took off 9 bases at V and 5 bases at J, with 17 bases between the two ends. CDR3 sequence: CASMDRSYYQPQHF. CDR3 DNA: TGTGCCAGCATGGACCGGTCCTACTATCAGCCCCAGCATTTT.

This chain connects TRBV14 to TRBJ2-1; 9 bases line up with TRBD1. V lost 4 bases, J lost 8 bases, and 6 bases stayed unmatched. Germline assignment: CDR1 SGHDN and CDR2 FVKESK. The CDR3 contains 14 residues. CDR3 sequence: CASSPGQGWDEQFF. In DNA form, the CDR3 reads TGTGCCAGCAGCCCGGGACAGGGTTGGGATGAGCAGTTCTTC. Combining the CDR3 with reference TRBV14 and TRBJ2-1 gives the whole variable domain EAGVTQFPSHSVIEKGQTVTLRCDPISGHDNLYWYRRVMGKEIKFLLHFVKESKQDESGMPNNRFLAERTGGTYSTLKVQPAELEDSGVYFCASSPGQGWDEQFFGPGTRLTVL.